This T cell receptor beta chain comes out of a study of neurological immune-mediated disorders. Time point of the sample: longitudinal time-point 2. The unsorted libraries had their origin in 2 million PBMCs stored at -80 C. In this sample, this clonotype turned up many times. Its antigen is as yet unknown. Findings and limits, study-wide: The most TCR clonal expansion was seen in HTLV-1-associated myelopathy, and the least was seen in multiple sclerosis, which fell below healthy controls.

Trimming took off 0 bases at V and 2 bases at J, with 8 bases between the two ends. The CDR3 length is 14 residues. The germline V gene has CDR1 LNHNV and CDR2 YYDKDF (reference sequence). TCRdb reanalysed the 5' RACE reads using MiXCR and keeps one entry per CDR3 protein. The sample carries around 50,000 distinct CDR3 sequences, about an eighth recorded once. The sequenced material came from PBMCs. The TCR was taken from a male donor with HTLV-1-associated myelopathy (HAM/TSP). The V call is TRBV15, the J call TRBJ2-7; no firm D call. CDR3 nucleotides: TGTGCCACCAGCAGAGAGGCGGAGCCCTACGAGCAGTACTTC. Its protein is CATSREAEPYEQYF.